Below, 11 T cell receptor beta chains from the same sample are listed, as sequenced in a study of OX40 agonist ivuxolimab in advanced cancers. Method: immunoSEQ multiplex PCR; TCRdb's copy keeps in-frame clones and lacks some. The table shows fewer than 130,000 clones, with approximately 89% occurring only once. The sequences come from CD4+ or CD8+ T cells sorted from blood, collected in a trial of the OX40 agonist ivuxolimab. The source of these receptors is an adult with an advanced solid tumor such as melanoma, head and neck, liver or kidney cancer.

This clone has just one count. The J gene is TRBJ2-1, the V gene TRBV11-2, with 8 bases identical to TRBD2. The CDR3 length is 16 residues. V shed 3 bases and J 7 bases; nucleotides not matched to a gene: 11. CDR1 is SGHAT and CDR2 is FQNNGV in the germline V gene. The CDR3, as DNA: TGTGCCAGCAGCTTCGTGACGGGGGGGCTATTAAATGAGCAGTTCTTC. Its translation: CASSFVTGGLLNEQFF.

In this sample, this clone turned up once. The CDR3 sequence: CAIRLTGVDTEAFF. The DNA for the CDR3 is TGTGCCATCAGACTTACAGGGGTGGACACTGAAGCTTTCTTT. The rearrangement joins TRBV10-3 to TRBJ1-1; 7 nucleotides agree with TRBD1. V trimming: 6 bases; J trimming: 3 bases; junction bases outside the gene matches: 7. Germline-derived CDR1 and CDR2 are ENHRY and SYGVKD. This CDR3 comprises 14 residues.

Here the CDR3 reads CASSQDFFRGRGLHQPQHF. CDR3 bases: TGCGCCAGCAGCCAAGATTTTTTTAGAGGCAGGGGGCTTCATCAGCCCCAGCATTTT. The rearrangement uses TRBV4-3 and TRBJ1-5, with 8 bases matching TRBD1. Germline-derived CDR1 and CDR2 are LGHNA and YSLEER. The CDR3 sequence is 19 residues long. The V and J ends lost 0 bases and 5 bases, in that order; junction bases with no gene match: 15.

This clone was seen a single time. V is TRBV6-6 and J is TRBJ2-7, with D perhaps matching TRBD2 (6 bases). The CDR3 sequence is 13 residues long. Per germline, CDR1 MNHNY and CDR2 SVGAGI (reference sequence). Trimming took off 6 bases at V and 4 bases at J, with 13 bases between the two ends. CDR3 sequence reads: CASRRDRGYEQYF. CDR3 coding DNA: TGTGCCAGCAGGCGGGACCGAGGATACGAGCAGTACTTC.

Only one count was recorded for this clone. V is TRBV5-1 and J is TRBJ2-2; 7 bases map to TRBD1. J was trimmed by 6 bases and V by 4 bases; bases with no gene match: 3. Germline V gene sequence: CDR1 SGHRS, CDR2 YFSETQ. The CDR3 length is 13 residues. CDR3 protein: CASSLGQAGELFF. CDR3 DNA sequence: TGCGCCAGCAGCCTTGGACAGGCCGGGGAGCTGTTTTTT.

The rearrangement links TRBV7-2 to TRBJ1-5; D is unclear. Per germline, CDR1 SGHTA and CDR2 FQGNSA. The CDR3 has 15 residues. Trimming removed 3 bases from V and 4 bases from J, with 13 bases in between. CDR3 protein: CASSFESLLNQPQHF. CDR3 DNA: TGTGCCAGCAGCTTCGAGAGTCTGTTAAATCAGCCCCAGCATTTT.

CDR3 protein: CASRGLAGNEQFF. The CDR3 DNA is TGTGCCAGCAGGGGACTAGCGGGGAATGAGCAGTTCTTC. V is TRBV9 and J is TRBJ2-1; 13 nucleotides align to TRBD2. This CDR3 contains 13 residues. With V trimmed by 5 bases and J by 7 bases, 0 bases remained unmatched. Germline V gene sequence: CDR1 SGDLS, CDR2 YYNGEE. The whole variable domain, filled in from reference TRBV9 and TRBJ2-1, reads DSGVTQTPKHLITATGQRVTLRCSPRSGDLSVYWYQQSLDQGLQFLIQYYNGEERAKGNILERFSAQQFPDLHSELNLSSLELGDSALYFCASRGLAGNEQFFGPGTRLTVL.

The gene calls are TRBV30 and TRBJ1-5, with a tentative D call TRBD1 (5 bases). From germline, CDR1 is GTSNPN and CDR2 SVGIG (reference sequence). The CDR3 loop spans 16 amino acids. V was trimmed by 0 bases and J by 1 base, leaving 13 bases between them. The CDR3, as DNA: TGTGCCTGGAGTGTGGGTACAGGACTAAGCAATCAGCCCCAGCATTTT. Translating gives CAWSVGTGLSNQPQHF.

The rearrangement links TRBV7-2 to TRBJ2-1; weak D call: TRBD1 (5 bases). The CDR3 runs 15 residues. Trimming stripped 5 bases from V and 2 bases from J, with 13 bases between. Per the germline V gene, CDR1 is SGHTA and CDR2 is FQGNSA. Here the CDR3 DNA reads TGTGCCAGCAGCACAGCCCAGGGTACCTACAATGAGCAGTTCTTC. Encoded protein: CASSTAQGTYNEQFF.

The J gene is TRBJ1-2, the V gene TRBV19; 10 bases fit TRBD1. CDR1 and CDR2 (germline): LNHDA, SQIVND (reference sequence). The CDR3 has 16 residues. Unmatched junction bases numbered 10, after V lost 5 bases and J lost 4 bases. CDR3 DNA: TGTGCCAGTAGTCCTATTTGGGGACAGGGGACCTATGGCTACACCTTC. Residues: CASSPIWGQGTYGYTF.

The V gene is TRBV6-5, the J gene TRBJ2-7; 10 bases agree with TRBD1. The CDR3 extends over 14 amino acids. CDR1 and CDR2 (germline): MNHEY, SVGAGI. Trimming cost V 5 bases and J 7 bases; bases outside gene matches: 8. Here the CDR3 DNA reads TGTGCCAGCAGTATTCGGGACAGGGGTGGGGAGCAGTACTTC. This sequence encodes CASSIRDRGGEQYF.